This TCR beta chain was found in a study of T cell responses to AZD1222 COVID-19 vaccine. Study results and limitations: None of the repertoires were sampled until the peak T cell response had passed. Spike-specific TCR breadth and depth rose after two AZD1222 doses. The span of vaccine-associated CD4 TCRs extended across spike, with dominance at 160-218 and 743-854.

A word on this clone: The target antigen is unknown.

Here immunoSEQ multiplex PCR was the method, and the copy in TCRdb shows in-frame clones only, minus some. This table has about 160,000 clones, about 89% appearing once. The sequencing used peripheral blood, collected on day 0 of AZD1222 vaccination. The origin of this receptor is an adult in good health.

The CDR3 is CASSQVGGRQYF. The CDR3 DNA reads as TGCGCCAGCAGCCAAGTCGGGGGACGTCAGTACTTC. The chain recombines TRBV4-1 with TRBJ2-4, with a possible D match to TRBD2 (6 bases). Looked up from germline, CDR1 is MGHRA and CDR2 is YSYEKL. The CDR3 is 12 residues long. V was clipped by 1 base and J by 12 bases, with 10 bases between them.